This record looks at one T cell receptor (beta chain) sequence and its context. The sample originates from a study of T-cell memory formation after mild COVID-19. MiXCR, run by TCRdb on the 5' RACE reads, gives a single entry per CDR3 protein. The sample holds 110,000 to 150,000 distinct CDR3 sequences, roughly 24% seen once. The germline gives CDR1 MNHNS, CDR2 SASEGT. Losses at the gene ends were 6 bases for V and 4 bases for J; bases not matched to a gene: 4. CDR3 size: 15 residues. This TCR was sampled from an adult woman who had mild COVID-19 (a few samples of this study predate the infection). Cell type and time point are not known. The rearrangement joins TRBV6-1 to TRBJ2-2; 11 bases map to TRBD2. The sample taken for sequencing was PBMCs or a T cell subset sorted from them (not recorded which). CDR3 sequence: CASRIAGGSTGELFF. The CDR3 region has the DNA TGTGCCAGCAGAATAGCGGGGGGGAGCACCGGGGAGCTGTTTTTT.